This T cell receptor beta chain derives from a study of lymphopenia after photon versus proton radiotherapy (dated by TCRdb to between 2018 and 2021). In terms of the full investigation: The study compared the immunological effects of photon versus proton radiation therapy in patients with gastrointestinal tumors who developed high-grade lymphopenia. A cohort of about 22 patients with gastrointestinal tumors who received either photon or proton therapy and subsequently developed lymphopenia was included. The study was designed to characterize how the impact on the immune system differs between the two radiation modalities.

Overall study outcomes, separate from this receptor: Across the cohort, among patients who died, a greater drop in TCR diversity after the nadir was inversely correlated with overall survival time. After the lymphocyte count nadir, oligoclonal expansion, especially of CD8+ Temra cells, was observed in photon-treated repertoires, and the drop in diversity was driven by this expansion. During treatment, patients who received proton therapy stayed relatively stable, whereas patients who received photon therapy lost naive T cells and TCR diversity and gained effector/memory populations. The survival association was examined only in patients who died, and the authors described better survival with proton therapy as a possibility, not as a demonstrated result.

CDR1 is given as SGHRS and CDR2 as YFSETQ, both from the germline V gene. The CDR3 goes from the cysteine to the phenylalanine over 14 residues. Only the CDR3 portion is preserved as DNA: 42 bases, with reading frame beginning at the first base. V sheds 0 bases and J sheds 6 bases, leaving 13 bases between their ends. With regard to this clone: This clone's antigen is unknown. No base quality information exists; no much larger clone differs at one position.

Libraries were built with the immunoSEQ multiplex PCR assay. Alongside multiparametric flow cytometry, deep sequencing of rearranged TCR beta loci was used to profile the T cell repertoires. TCRdb's version of the immuneACCESS table is confined to in-frame rearrangements and falls short of the full clone set. An unresolved V gene accounts for under half of the shortfall where checked; the remainder is of unknown origin. The sample includes some 30,000 clones, with roughly 90% observed a single time. The ten largest clonotypes hold roughly 6.2% of the sample. Recombination connected TRBV5-1 to TRBJ2-7; the D segment could be TRBD2, given 5 matching bases. Sequenced here: peripheral blood, sampled from a patient treated with photon-based radiotherapy. The TCR sequence derives from a woman in her forties or fifties with pancreatic cancer. The DNA reads as follows: TGCGCCAGCAGCTTGGGGGGTCCTAGCTCCGAGCAGTACTTC. Protein translation: CASSLGGPSSEQYF.